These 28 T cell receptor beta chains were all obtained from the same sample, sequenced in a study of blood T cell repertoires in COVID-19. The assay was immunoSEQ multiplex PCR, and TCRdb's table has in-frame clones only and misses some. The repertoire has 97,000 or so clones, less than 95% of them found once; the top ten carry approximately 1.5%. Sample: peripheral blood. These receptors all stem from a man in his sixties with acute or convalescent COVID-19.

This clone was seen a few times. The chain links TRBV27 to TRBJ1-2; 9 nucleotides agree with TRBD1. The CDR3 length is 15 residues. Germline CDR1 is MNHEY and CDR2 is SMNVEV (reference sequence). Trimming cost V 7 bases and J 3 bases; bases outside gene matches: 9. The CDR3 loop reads CASTSWDRDDYGYTF. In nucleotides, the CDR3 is TGTGCCAGCACCTCCTGGGACAGGGACGACTATGGCTACACCTTC.

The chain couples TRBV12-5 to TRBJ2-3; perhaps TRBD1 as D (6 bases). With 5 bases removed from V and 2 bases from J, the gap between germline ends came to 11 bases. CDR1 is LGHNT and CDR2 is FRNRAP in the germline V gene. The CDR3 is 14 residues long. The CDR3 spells CASGQGQTTDTQYF. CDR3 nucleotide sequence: TGTGCTAGTGGTCAGGGACAAACCACAGATACGCAGTATTTT.

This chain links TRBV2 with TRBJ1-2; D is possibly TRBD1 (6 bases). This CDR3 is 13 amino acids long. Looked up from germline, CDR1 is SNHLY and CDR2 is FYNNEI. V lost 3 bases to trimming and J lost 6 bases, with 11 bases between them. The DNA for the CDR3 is TGTGCCAGCAGTGAGTACAGGGTGGATGGCTACACCTTC. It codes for CASSEYRVDGYTF.

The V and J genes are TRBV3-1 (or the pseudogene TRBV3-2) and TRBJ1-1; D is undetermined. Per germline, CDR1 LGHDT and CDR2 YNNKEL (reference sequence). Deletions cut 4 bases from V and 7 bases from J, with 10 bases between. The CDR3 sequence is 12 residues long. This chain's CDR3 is CASSPGWNEAFF. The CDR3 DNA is TGTGCCAGCAGCCCAGGTTGGAATGAAGCTTTCTTT.

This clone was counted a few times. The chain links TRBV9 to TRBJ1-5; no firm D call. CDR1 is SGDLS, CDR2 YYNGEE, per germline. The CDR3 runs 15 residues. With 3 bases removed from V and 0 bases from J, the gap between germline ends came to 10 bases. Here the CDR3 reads CASSAGGNSNQPQHF. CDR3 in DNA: TGTGCCAGCAGCGCCGGCGGGAATAGCAATCAGCCCCAGCATTTT.

This CDR3 reads CAWSGGQDYSNQPQHF. The CDR3 DNA sequence: TGTGCCTGGAGTGGGGGACAGGACTATAGCAATCAGCCCCAGCATTTT. This chain connects TRBV30 to TRBJ1-5; 8 bases line up with TRBD1. V lost 1 base and J lost 0; bases outside the gene matches: 5. The CDR3 runs 16 residues. Germline values: CDR1 GTSNPN, CDR2 SVGIG (reference sequence).

In DNA form, the CDR3 reads TGTGCCATCAGTGAGTCCTCGACAGGGAATTCACCCCTCCACTTT. Translation gives CAISESSTGNSPLHF. The gene calls are TRBV10-3 and TRBJ1-6, with 7 bases fitting TRBD1. Looked up from germline, CDR1 is ENHRY and CDR2 is SYGVKD. There are 15 residues in the CDR3. Unmatched junction bases numbered 3, after V lost 0 bases and J lost 7 bases.

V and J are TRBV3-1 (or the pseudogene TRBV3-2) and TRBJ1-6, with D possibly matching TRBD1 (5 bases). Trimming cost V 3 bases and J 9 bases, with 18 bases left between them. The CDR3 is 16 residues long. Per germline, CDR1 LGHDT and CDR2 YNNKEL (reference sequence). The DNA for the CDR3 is TGTGCCAGCAGCCAGTGGGGGAGGGGCGCAAGTTCACCCCTCCACTTT. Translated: CASSQWGRGASSPLHF.

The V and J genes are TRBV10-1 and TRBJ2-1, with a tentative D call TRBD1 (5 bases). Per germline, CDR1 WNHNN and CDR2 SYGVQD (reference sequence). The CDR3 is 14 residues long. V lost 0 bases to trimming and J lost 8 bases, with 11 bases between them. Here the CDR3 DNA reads TGCGCCAGCAGTGAGTCCGCCGCCAGGGATGAGCAGTTCTTC. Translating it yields CASSESAARDEQFF.

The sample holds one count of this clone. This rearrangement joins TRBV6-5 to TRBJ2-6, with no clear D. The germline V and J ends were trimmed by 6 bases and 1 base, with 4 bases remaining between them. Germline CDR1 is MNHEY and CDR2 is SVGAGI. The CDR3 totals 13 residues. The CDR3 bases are TGTGCCAGCAGACTATCTGGGGCCAACGTCCTGACTTTC. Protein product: CASRLSGANVLTF.

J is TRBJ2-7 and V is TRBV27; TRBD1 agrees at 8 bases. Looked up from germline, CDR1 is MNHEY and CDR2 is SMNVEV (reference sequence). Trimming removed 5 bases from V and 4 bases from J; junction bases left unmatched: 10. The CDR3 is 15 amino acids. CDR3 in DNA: TGTGCCAGCAGTCCCCGGACAGGGATGGGTTACGAGCAGTACTTC. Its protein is CASSPRTGMGYEQYF.

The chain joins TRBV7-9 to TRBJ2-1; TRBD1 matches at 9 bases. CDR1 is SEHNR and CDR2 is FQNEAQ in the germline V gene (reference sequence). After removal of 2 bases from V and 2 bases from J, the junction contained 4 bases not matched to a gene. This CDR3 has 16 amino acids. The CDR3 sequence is CASSLIRDRAYNEQFF. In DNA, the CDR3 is TGTGCCAGCAGCTTAATAAGGGACAGGGCCTACAATGAGCAGTTCTTC.

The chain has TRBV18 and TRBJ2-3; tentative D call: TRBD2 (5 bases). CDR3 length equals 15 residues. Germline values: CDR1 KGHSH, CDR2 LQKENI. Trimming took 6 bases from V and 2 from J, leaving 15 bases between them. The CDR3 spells CASSSGSGNTDTQYF. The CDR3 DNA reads TGTGCCAGCTCTTCGGGTTCGGGGAACACAGATACGCAGTATTTT.

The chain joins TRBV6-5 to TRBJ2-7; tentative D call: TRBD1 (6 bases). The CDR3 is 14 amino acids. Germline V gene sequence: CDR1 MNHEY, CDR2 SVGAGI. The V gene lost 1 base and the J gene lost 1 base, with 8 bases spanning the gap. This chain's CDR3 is CASSYLGQSYEQYF. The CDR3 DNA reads TGTGCCAGCAGTTACTTAGGACAGTCCTACGAGCAGTACTTC.

The CDR3 region is CASSGGGAAGEKLFF. CDR3 in DNA: TGTGCCAGCAGCGGTGGGGGGGCGGCAGGCGAAAAACTGTTTTTT. The chain uses TRBV5-4 and TRBJ1-4, with D maybe TRBD1 (6 bases). Trimming stripped 4 bases from V and 8 bases from J, with 18 bases between. Germline V CDR1 and CDR2: SGHNT, YYREEE (reference sequence). The CDR3 has 15 residues.

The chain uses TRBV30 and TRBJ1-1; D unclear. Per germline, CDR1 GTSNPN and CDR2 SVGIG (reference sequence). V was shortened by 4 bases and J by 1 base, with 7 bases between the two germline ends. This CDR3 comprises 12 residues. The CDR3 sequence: CAWTGWNTEAFF. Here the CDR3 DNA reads TGTGCCTGGACAGGCTGGAACACTGAAGCTTTCTTT.

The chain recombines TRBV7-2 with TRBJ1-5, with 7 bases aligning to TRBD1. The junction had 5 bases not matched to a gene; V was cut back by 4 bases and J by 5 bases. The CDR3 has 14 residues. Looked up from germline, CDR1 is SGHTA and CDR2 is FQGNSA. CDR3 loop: CASSSQGTDQPQHF. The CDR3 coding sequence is TGTGCCAGCAGCTCACAGGGGACGGATCAGCCCCAGCATTTT.

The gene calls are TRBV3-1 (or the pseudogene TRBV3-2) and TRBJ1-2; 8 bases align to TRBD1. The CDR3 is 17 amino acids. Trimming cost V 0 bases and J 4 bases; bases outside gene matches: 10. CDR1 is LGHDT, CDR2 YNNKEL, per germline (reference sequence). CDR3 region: CASSQDIGQGASYGYTF. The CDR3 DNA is TGTGCCAGCAGCCAAGATATAGGACAGGGAGCCTCCTATGGCTACACCTTC.

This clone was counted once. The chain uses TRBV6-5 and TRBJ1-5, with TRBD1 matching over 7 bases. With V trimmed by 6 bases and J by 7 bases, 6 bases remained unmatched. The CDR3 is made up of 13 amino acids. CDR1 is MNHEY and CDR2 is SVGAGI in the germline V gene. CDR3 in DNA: TGTGCCAGCAGCGACAGGGTAGGGCAGCCCCAGCATTTT. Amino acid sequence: CASSDRVGQPQHF.

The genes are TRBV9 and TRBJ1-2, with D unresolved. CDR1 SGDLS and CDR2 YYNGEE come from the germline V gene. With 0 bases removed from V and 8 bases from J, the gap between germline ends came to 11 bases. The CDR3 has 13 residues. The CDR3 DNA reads TGTGCCAGCAGCGTAGACGAGGGTACGGGCTACACCTTC. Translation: CASSVDEGTGYTF.

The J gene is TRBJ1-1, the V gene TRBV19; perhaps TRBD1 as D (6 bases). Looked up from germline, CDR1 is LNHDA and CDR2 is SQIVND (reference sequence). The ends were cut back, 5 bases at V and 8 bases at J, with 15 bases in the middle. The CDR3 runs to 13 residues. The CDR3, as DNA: TGTGCCAGTAGTGTCGAAACAGGGAGAGAAGCTTTCTTT. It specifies CASSVETGREAFF.

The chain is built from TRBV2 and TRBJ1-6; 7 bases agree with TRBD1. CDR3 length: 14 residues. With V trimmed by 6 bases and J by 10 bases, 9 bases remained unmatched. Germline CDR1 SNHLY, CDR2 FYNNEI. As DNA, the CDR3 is TGTGCCAGCAGAGACAGGGAAGGTAGATCACCCCTCCACTTT. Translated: CASRDREGRSPLHF.

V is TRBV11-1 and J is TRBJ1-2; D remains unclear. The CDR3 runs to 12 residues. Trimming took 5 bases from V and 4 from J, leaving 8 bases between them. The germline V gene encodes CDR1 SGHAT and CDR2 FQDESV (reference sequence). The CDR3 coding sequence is TGTGCCAGCAGCCGAAACAGCTATGGCTACACCTTC. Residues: CASSRNSYGYTF.

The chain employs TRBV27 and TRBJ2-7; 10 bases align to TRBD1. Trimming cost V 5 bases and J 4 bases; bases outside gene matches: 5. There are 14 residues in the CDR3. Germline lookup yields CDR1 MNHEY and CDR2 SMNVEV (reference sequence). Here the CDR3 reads CASSPRDRGYEQYF. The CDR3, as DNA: TGTGCCAGCAGTCCCCGGGACAGGGGATACGAGCAGTACTTC.

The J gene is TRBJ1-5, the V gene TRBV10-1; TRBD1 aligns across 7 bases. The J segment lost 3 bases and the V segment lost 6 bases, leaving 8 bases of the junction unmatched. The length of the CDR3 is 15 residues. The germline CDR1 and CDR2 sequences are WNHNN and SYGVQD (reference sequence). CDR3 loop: CASSPGTDLNQPQHF. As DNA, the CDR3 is TGCGCCAGCAGCCCCGGGACAGACCTCAATCAGCCCCAGCATTTT.

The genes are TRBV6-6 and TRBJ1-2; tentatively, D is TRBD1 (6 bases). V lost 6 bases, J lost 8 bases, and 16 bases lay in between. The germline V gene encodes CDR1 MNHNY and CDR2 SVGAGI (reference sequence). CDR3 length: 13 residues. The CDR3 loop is CASSPPGGGGYTF. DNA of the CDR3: TGTGCCAGCAGCCCTCCGGGGGGCGGAGGCTACACCTTC.

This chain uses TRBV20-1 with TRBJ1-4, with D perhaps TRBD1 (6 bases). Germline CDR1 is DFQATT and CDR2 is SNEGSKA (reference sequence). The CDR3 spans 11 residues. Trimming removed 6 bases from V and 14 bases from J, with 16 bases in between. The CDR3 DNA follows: TGCAGTGCAAAACAGGGCGTATGGCTGTTTTTT. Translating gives CSAKQGVWLFF.

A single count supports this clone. The CDR3 spells CSVGTGGPSGANVLTF. CDR3 bases: TGCAGCGTGGGGACAGGGGGACCCTCTGGGGCCAACGTCCTGACTTTC. The chain recombines TRBV29-1 with TRBJ2-6; 11 bases map to TRBD1. After removal of 6 bases from V and 0 bases from J, the junction contained 4 bases not matched to a gene. CDR1 and CDR2 from the germline V gene are SQVTM and ANQGSEA. The CDR3 length is 16 residues.